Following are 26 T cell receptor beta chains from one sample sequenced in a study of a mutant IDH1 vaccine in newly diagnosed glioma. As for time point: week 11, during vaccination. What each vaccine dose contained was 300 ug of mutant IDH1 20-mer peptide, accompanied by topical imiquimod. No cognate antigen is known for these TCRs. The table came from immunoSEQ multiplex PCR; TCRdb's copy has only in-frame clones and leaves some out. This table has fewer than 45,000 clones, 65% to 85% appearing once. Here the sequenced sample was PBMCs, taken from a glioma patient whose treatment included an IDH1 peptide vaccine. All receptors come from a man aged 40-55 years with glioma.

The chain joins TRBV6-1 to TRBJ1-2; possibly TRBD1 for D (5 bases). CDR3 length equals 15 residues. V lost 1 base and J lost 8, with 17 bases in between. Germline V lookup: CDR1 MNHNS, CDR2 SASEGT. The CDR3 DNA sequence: TGTGCCAGCAGTGAAGGGGGTGCCAGGGCGGGCGGCTACACCTTC. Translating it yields CASSEGGARAGGYTF.

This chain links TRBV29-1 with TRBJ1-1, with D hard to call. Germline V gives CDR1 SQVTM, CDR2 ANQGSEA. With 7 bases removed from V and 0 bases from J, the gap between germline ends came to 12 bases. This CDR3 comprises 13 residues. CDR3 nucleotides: TGCAGCGGATCACAGAGAATGAACACTGAAGCTTTCTTT. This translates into CSGSQRMNTEAFF.

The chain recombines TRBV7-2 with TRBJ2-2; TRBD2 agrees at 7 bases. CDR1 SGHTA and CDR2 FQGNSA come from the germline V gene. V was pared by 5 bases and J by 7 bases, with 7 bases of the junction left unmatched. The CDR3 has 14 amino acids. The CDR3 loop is CASSPSWGGGELFF. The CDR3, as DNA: TGTGCCAGCAGCCCGAGTTGGGGGGGCGGGGAGCTGTTTTTT.

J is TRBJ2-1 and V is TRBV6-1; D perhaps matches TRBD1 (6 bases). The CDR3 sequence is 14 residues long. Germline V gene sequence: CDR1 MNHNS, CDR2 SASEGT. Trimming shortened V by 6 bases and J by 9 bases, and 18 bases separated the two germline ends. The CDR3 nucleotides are TGTGCCAGCAGCAGACGAGGGACAATGGGTGAGCAGTTCTTC. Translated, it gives CASSRRGTMGEQFF.

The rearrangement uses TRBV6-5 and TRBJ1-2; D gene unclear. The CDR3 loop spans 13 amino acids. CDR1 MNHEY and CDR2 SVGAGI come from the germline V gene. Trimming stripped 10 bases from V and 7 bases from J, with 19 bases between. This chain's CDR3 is CAIKDLWSSGYTF. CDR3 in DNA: TGTGCCATCAAGGACTTATGGTCGTCTGGCTACACCTTC.

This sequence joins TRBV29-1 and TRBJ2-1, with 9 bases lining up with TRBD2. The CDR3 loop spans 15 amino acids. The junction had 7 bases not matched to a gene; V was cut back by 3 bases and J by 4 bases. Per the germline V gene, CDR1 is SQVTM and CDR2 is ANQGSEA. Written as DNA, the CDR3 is TGCAGCGTTGATTCTAGCGGGATGATTTACAATGAGCAGTTCTTC. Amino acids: CSVDSSGMIYNEQFF.

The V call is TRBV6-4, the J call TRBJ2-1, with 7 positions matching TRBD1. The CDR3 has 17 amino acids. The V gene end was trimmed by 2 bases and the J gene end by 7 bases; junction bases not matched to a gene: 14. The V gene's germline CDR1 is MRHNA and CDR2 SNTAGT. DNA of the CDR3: TGTGCCAGCAGTGACGACAGGGACGCGGGTTGGGGGAATGAGCAGTTCTTC. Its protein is CASSDDRDAGWGNEQFF.

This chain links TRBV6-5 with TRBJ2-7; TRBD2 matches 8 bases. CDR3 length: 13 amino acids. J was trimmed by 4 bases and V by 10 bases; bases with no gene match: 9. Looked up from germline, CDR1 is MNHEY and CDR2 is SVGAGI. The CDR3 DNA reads TGTGCCACCTCGGGGGGGACCTTATACGAGCAGTACTTC. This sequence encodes CATSGGTLYEQYF.

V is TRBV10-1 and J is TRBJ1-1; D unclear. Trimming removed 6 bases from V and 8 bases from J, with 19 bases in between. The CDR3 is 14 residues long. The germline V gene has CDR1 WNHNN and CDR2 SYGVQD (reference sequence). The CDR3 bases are TGCGCCAGCAGAAACGGACCCCTTGGTCAAGAAGCTTTCTTT. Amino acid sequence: CASRNGPLGQEAFF.

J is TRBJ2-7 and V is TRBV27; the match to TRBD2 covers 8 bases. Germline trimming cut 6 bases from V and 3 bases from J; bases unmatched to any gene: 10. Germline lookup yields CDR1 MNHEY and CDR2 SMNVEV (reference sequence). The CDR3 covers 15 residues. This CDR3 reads CASSTGRGALYEQYF. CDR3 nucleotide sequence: TGTGCCAGCAGCACCGGGCGGGGGGCTCTCTACGAGCAGTACTTC.

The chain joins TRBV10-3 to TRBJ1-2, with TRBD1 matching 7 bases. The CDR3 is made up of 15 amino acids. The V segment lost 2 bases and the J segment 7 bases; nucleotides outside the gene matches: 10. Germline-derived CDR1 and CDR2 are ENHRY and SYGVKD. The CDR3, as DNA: TGTGCCATCAGTGAGGGCATGGGACAGAGGGGTGGCTACACCTTC. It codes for CAISEGMGQRGGYTF.

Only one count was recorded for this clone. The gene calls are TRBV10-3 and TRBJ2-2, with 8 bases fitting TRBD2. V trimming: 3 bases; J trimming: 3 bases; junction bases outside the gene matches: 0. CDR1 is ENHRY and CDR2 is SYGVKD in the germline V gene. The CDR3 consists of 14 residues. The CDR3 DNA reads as TGTGCCATCAGTGACGGGGGGGACACCGGGGAGCTGTTTTTT. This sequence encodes CAISDGGDTGELFF.

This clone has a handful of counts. CDR3 coding DNA: TGTGCCAGCGAAGGCCGGGACAGGGGTTCCTACGAGCAGTACTTC. This gives the protein CASEGRDRGSYEQYF. V and J are TRBV6-1 and TRBJ2-7; 10 nucleotides match TRBD1. The CDR3 is made up of 15 amino acids. Trimming cost V 8 bases and J 1 base; bases outside gene matches: 8. Looked up from germline, CDR1 is MNHNS and CDR2 is SASEGT.

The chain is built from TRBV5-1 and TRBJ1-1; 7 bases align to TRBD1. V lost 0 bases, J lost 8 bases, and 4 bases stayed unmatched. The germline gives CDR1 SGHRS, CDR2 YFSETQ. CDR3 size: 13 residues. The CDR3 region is CASSLEGAREAFF. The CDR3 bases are TGCGCCAGCAGCTTGGAGGGGGCTAGGGAAGCTTTCTTT.

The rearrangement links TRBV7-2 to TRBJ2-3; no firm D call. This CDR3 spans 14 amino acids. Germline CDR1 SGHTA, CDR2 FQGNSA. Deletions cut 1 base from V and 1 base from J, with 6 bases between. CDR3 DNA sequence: TGTGCCAGCAGCTTAGTCAGACGCACAGATACGCAGTATTTT. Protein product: CASSLVRRTDTQYF. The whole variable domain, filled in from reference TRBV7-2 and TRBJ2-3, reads GAGVSQSPSNKVTEKGKDVELRCDPISGHTALYWYRQSLGQGLEFLIYFQGNSAPDKSGLPSDRFSAERTGGSVSTLTIQRTQQEDSAVYLCASSLVRRTDTQYFGPGTRLTVL.

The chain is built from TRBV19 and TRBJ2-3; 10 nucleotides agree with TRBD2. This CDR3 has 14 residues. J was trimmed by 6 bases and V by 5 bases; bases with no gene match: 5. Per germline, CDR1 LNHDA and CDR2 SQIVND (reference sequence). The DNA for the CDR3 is TGTGCCAGTAGTTTCAGCGGGAGGGGGGATACGCAGTATTTT. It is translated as CASSFSGRGDTQYF.

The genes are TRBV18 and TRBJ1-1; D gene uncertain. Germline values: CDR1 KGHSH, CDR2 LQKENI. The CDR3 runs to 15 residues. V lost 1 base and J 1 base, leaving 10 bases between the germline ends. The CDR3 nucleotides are TGTGCCAGCTCACCACAGGAACACAAGAACACTGAAGCTTTCTTT. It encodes CASSPQEHKNTEAFF.

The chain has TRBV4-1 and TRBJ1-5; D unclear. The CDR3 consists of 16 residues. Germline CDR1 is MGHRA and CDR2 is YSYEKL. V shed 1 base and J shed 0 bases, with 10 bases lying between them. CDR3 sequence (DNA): TGCGCCAGCAGCCAAGGTTCAGAATATAGCAATCAGCCCCAGCATTTT. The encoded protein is CASSQGSEYSNQPQHF.

This CDR3 reads CASSFDVTYEQYF. The CDR3 DNA follows: TGTGCCAGCAGCTTTGACGTGACCTACGAGCAGTACTTC. The V gene is TRBV7-2, the J gene TRBJ2-7; D unclear. Trimming cost V 3 bases and J 2 bases, with 8 bases left between them. The CDR3 runs 13 residues. Germline CDR1 reads SGHTA; CDR2 reads FQGNSA.

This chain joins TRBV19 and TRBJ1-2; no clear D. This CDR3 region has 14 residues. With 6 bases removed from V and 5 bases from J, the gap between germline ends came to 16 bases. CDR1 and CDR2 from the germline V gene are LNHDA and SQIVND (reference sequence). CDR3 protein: CASRGYPIDYGYTF. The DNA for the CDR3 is TGTGCCAGTAGAGGGTACCCAATCGATTATGGCTACACCTTC.

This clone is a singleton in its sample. CDR3 nucleotide sequence: TGTGCCAGCAGTTCCCCGGGACACCGCCGTGAAGCTTTCTTT. It yields the protein CASSSPGHRREAFF. The chain recombines TRBV6-5 with TRBJ1-1; D possibly corresponds to TRBD1 (6 bases). V was pared by 4 bases and J by 7 bases, with 16 bases between. This CDR3 is 14 amino acids long. Germline-derived CDR1 and CDR2 are MNHEY and SVGAGI.

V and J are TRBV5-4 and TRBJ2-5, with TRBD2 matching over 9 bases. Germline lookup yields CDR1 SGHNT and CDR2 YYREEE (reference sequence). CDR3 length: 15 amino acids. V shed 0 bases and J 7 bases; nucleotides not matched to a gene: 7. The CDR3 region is CASSLGTSVGGTQYF. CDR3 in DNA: TGTGCCAGCAGCTTGGGGACTAGCGTCGGGGGGACCCAGTACTTC.

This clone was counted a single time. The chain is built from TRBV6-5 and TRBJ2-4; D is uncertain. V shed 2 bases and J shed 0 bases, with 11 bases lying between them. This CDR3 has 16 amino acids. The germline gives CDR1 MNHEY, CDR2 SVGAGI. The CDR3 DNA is TGTGCCAGCAGTTACGATAGGGTGGTAGCCAAAAACATTCAGTACTTC. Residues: CASSYDRVVAKNIQYF.

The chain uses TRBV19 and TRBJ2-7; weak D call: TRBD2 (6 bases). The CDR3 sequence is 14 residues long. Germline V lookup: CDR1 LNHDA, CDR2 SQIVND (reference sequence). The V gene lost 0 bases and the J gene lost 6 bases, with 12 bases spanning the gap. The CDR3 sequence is CASSIEKGGREQYF. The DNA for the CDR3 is TGTGCCAGTAGTATAGAAAAGGGAGGTCGCGAGCAGTACTTC.

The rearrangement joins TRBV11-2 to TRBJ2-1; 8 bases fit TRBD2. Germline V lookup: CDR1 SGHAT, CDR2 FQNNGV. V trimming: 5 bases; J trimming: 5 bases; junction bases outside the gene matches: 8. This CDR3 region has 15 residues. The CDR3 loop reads CASSARTSYDNEQFF. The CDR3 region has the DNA TGTGCCAGCAGCGCACGGACTAGCTACGACAATGAGCAGTTCTTC.

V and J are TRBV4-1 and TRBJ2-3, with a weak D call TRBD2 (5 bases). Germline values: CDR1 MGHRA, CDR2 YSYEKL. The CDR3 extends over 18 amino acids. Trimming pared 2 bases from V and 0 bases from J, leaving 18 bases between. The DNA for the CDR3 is TGCGCCAGCAGCCAACCCCCCCGAGGGAAGGCTAGCACAGATACGCAGTATTTT. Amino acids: CASSQPPRGKASTDTQYF.